The 10 T cell receptor beta chains given below trace back to one sample, sequenced in a study of cytomegalovirus exposure and HLA in healthy donors (dated by TCRdb to 2016 to 2017). The library was obtained by the immunoSEQ multiplex PCR assay. A mixture of 60 forward primers for TCR Vbeta segments and 13 reverse primers for TCR Jbeta segments was used in the multiplex PCR. This immuneACCESS table, as held by TCRdb, lists in-frame sequences with V and J called but not all clones. Of the missing ones, under half trace to an unresolved V gene in checked studies; the others have no known cause. In all, the sample holds 130,000 to 150,000 clones, and roughly 79% of those were seen once. The ten largest clones add up to about 6.7% of the sample. The sequenced sample consisted of PBMCs. These TCRs come from a woman aged 40 to 50 in good health and CMV-seropositive.

J is TRBJ1-4 and V is TRBV7-2; D is perhaps TRBD1 (5 bases). Trimming took off 6 bases at V and 0 bases at J, with 11 bases between the two ends. The germline CDR1 and CDR2 sequences are SGHTA and FQGNSA. The CDR3 totals 15 residues. The CDR3 coding sequence is TGTGCCAGCAGGAAGCAGGGTTCAACTAATGAAAAACTGTTTTTT. It is translated as CASRKQGSTNEKLFF.

This chain connects TRBV5-1 to TRBJ1-1, with D perhaps TRBD1 (6 bases). Germline CDR1 SGHRS, CDR2 YFSETQ. The CDR3 is made up of 15 amino acids. V was trimmed by 0 bases and J by 4 bases, leaving 13 bases between them. CDR3 nucleotide sequence: TGCGCCAGCAGCTTGGGACAGGCGGGAGGCACTGAAGCTTTCTTT. Translating gives CASSLGQAGGTEAFF.

This sequence joins TRBV15 and TRBJ2-2; tentative D call: TRBD2 (5 bases). CDR3 length: 13 residues. CDR1 and CDR2 (germline): LNHNV, YYDKDF (reference sequence). V gave up 3 bases and J gave up 7 bases, with 9 bases separating them. In nucleotides, the CDR3 is TGTGCCACCAGCAGGGGCGCGGGCGGGGAGCTGTTTTTT. It is translated as CATSRGAGGELFF.

V is TRBV7-9 and J is TRBJ1-1; 8 bases match TRBD1. V shed 5 bases, J shed 0 bases, and the junction held 11 bases outside the gene matches. The CDR3 has 17 residues. Germline CDR1 is SEHNR and CDR2 is FQNEAQ (reference sequence). CDR3 protein: CASSPSGQGPMNTEAFF. In nucleotides, the CDR3 is TGTGCCAGCAGCCCCTCCGGACAGGGACCGATGAACACTGAAGCTTTCTTT.

V and J are TRBV5-1 and TRBJ2-2, with TRBD2 matching 9 bases. Trimming took 5 bases from V and 5 from J; bases not matched to a gene: 4. This CDR3 spans 14 amino acids. Germline values: CDR1 SGHRS, CDR2 YFSETQ. The CDR3 sequence: CASRRTSDTGELFF. CDR3 DNA: TGCGCCAGCAGGAGGACTAGCGATACCGGGGAGCTGTTTTTT.

The chain employs TRBV27 and TRBJ2-5, with D tentatively TRBD2 (6 bases). This CDR3 has 15 residues. Trimming left V 0 bases short and J 11 bases short, with 19 bases between. Germline V gene lookup returns CDR1 MNHEY and CDR2 SMNVEV (reference sequence). The CDR3 DNA reads TGTGCCAGCAGTTTATCGTTTGCAGGGACGGGAGAGCAGTACTTC. This translates into CASSLSFAGTGEQYF.

This chain joins TRBV30 and TRBJ2-1; 12 bases line up with TRBD2. The CDR3 sequence is 16 residues long. Germline-derived CDR1 and CDR2 are GTSNPN and SVGIG (reference sequence). V lost 0 bases to trimming and J lost 9 bases; unmatched junction nucleotides: 9. CDR3 in amino acids: CAWSVLASGGASEQFF. The CDR3 DNA is TGTGCCTGGAGTGTACTGGCTAGCGGGGGGGCGAGTGAGCAGTTCTTC.

The genes are TRBV5-1 and TRBJ2-7; 7 bases map to TRBD1. This CDR3 region has 14 residues. Trimming removed 0 bases from V and 7 bases from J; junction bases left unmatched: 7. Germline V lookup: CDR1 SGHRS, CDR2 YFSETQ. In DNA form, the CDR3 reads TGCGCCAGCAGCTTGGCCGGGGCAGGGGGTGAGCAGTACTTC. This encodes CASSLAGAGGEQYF.

This chain connects TRBV4-1 to TRBJ1-3; 8 nucleotides match TRBD1. V lost 1 base and J lost 4; bases outside the gene matches: 6. CDR3 length: 16 residues. The germline gives CDR1 MGHRA, CDR2 YSYEKL. Here the CDR3 reads CASSQVGDRRGNTIYF. The CDR3 nucleotides read TGCGCCAGCAGCCAAGTCGGGGACAGGAGAGGAAACACCATATATTTT.

V is TRBV30 and J is TRBJ2-7; 7 nucleotides agree with TRBD1. Germline loops: CDR1 GTSNPN, CDR2 SVGIG (reference sequence). V dropped 1 base and J dropped 0; count of bases not matched to a gene: 15. The CDR3 consists of 18 residues. The CDR3 DNA follows: TGTGCCTGGAGTGGACACACGGCTAGACAGGGAAGCTCCTACGAGCAGTACTTC. Its protein is CAWSGHTARQGSSYEQYF.